The source of this T cell receptor (beta chain) is a study of T cell responses to AZD1222 COVID-19 vaccine. Produced via immunoSEQ multiplex PCR; TCRdb's table is partial and in-frame only. The sample lists 100,000 to 150,000 clones, more than 75% seen once, with 3.5% in the top ten. The CDR3 consists of 11 residues. CDR1 is SGDLS, CDR2 YYNGEE, per germline. Trimming cost V 2 bases and J 5 bases, with 4 bases left between them. This chain uses TRBV9 with TRBJ1-2; D is unresolved. The material was peripheral blood, obtained 28 days after the second AZD1222 dose. The sequence was obtained from an adult who received the AZD1222 COVID-19 vaccine. CDR3 coding DNA: TGTGCCAGCAGCGTGGGGTATGGCTACACCTTC. Translating gives CASSVGYGYTF.